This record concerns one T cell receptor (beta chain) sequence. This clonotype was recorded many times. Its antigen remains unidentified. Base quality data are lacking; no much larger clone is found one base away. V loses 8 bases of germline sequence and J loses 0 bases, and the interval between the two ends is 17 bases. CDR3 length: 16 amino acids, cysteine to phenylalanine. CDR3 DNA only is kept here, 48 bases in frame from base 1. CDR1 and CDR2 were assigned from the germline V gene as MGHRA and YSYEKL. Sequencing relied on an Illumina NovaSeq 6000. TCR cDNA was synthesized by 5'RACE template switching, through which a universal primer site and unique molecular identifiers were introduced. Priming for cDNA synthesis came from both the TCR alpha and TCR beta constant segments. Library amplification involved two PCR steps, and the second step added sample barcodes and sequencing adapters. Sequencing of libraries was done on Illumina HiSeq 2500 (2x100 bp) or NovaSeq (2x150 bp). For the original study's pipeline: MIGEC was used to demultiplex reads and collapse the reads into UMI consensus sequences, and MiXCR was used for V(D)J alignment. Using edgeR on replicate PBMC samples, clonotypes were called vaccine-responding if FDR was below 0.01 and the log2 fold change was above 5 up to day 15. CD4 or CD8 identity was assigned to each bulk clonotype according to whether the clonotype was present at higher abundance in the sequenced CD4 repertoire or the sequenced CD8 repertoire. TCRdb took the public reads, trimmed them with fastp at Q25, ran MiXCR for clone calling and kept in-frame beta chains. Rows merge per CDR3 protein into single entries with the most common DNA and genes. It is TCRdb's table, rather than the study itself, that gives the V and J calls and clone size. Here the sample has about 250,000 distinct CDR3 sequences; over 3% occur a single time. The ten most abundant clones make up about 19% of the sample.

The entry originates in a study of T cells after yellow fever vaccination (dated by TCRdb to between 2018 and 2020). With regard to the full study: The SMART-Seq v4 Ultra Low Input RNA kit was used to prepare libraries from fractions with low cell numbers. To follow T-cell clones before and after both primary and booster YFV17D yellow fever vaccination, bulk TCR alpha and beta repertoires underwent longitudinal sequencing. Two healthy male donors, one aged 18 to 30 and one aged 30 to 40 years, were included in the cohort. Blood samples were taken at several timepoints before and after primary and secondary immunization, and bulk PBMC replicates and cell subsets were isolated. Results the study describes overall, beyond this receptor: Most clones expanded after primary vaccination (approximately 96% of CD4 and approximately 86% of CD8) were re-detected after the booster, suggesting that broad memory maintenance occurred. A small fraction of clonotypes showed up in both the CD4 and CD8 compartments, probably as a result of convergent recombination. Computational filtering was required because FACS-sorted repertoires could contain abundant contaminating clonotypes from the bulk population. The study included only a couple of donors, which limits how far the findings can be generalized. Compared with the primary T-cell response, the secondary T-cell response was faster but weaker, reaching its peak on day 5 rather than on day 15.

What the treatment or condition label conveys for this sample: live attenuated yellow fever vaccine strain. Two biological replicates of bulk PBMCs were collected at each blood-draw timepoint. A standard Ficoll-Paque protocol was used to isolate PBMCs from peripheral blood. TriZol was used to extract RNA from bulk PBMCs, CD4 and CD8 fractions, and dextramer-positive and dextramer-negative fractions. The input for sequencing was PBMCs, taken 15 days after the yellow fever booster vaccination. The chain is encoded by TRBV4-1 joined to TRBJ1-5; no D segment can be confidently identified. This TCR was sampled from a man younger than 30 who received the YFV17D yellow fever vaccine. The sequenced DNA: TGCGCCAGCGGCCCCGGGAGCTTTTATAGCAATCAGCCCCAGCATTTT. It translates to CASGPGSFYSNQPQHF.